These 29 T cell receptor beta chains were sequenced from one sample in a study of blood T cells in healthy people across ages. A second PCR of 7 to 11 cycles used a sample-barcoded 5' primer and a J-beta primer mix. TCRdb re-derived calls from the 5' RACE reads in MiXCR, one entry per CDR3 protein. This table holds about 1.1 million distinct CDR3 sequences, roughly two fifths found once. The specimen sequenced was blood. The source of these receptors is a man younger than 35 in good health.

The chain is built from TRBV25-1 and TRBJ1-1; D might be TRBD1 (5 bases). V was cut by 4 bases and J by 10 bases, with 16 bases left in between. The CDR3 is 13 amino acids. Germline V lookup: CDR1 MGHDK, CDR2 SYGVNS. The CDR3 DNA sequence: TGTGCCAGCAGTGGGGACGTGGTAATGTCAGCTTTCTTT. Translated, it gives CASSGDVVMSAFF.

This rearrangement joins TRBV4-3 to TRBJ1-1, with D possibly being TRBD1 (6 bases). V lost 2 bases and J lost 5, with 15 bases in between. CDR1 and CDR2 from the germline V gene are LGHNA and YSLEER. The length of the CDR3 is 15 residues. CDR3 sequence: CASSQTNRVGTEAFF. The CDR3 DNA follows: TGCGCCAGCAGCCAAACAAACAGGGTGGGGACTGAAGCTTTCTTT.

The V gene is TRBV30, the J gene TRBJ1-1, with D uncertain. The V end was cut by 0 bases, the J end by 2 bases, with 10 bases between. This CDR3 region has 14 residues. Germline V gives CDR1 GTSNPN, CDR2 SVGIG (reference sequence). CDR3 in amino acids: CAWSVGHPNTEAFF. CDR3 nucleotide sequence: TGTGCCTGGAGTGTTGGGCACCCCAACACTGAAGCTTTCTTT.

The rearrangement uses TRBV11-2 and TRBJ2-5; D is undetermined. Matching the DNA end better, TRBJ2-7 makes the J call doubtful. CDR1 is SGHAT and CDR2 is FQNNGV in the germline V gene. The CDR3 is 15 residues long. The CDR3 is CASSLGGTNSYEQYF. DNA of the CDR3: TGTGCCAGCAGCTTAGGGGGTACCAACTCCTACGAGCAGTACTTC.

Turning to this clonotype: It may be a read error: a sequence one base away is much more abundant. The chain uses TRBV7-9 and TRBJ2-7; D is ambiguous. The CDR3 is 17 amino acids. Trimming stripped 8 bases from V and 3 bases from J, with 26 bases between. Germline assignment: CDR1 SEHNR and CDR2 FQNEAQ (reference sequence). CDR3 in DNA: TGTGCCAGCGTTAAGCTCCGTAGTGCCAAGGAAGGCTACGAGCAGTACTTC. It codes for CASVKLRSAKEGYEQYF.

The chain recombines TRBV24-1 with TRBJ2-1; D gene uncertain. From germline, CDR1 is KGHDR and CDR2 SFDVKD. Trimming removed 7 bases from V and 4 bases from J, with 19 bases in between. This CDR3 is 16 amino acids long. CDR3 DNA sequence: TGTGCCACCAGCGACTCTACCCGCGTGGGGTACAATGAGCAGTTCTTC. Its protein product is CATSDSTRVGYNEQFF.

A few counts support this clonotype. This sequence joins TRBV4-3 and TRBJ2-7; D gene unclear. V lost 1 base and J 3 bases, leaving 22 bases between the germline ends. CDR1 LGHNA and CDR2 YSLEER come from the germline V gene. The CDR3 runs to 18 residues. As DNA, the CDR3 is TGCGCCAGCAGCCAAGTTCTAGGGAAAAGCACGAGGCTCTACGAGCAGTACTTC. It translates to CASSQVLGKSTRLYEQYF.

This clonotype was detected only a few times. This chain connects TRBV19 to TRBJ2-2; D remains ambiguous. This CDR3 is built from 14 residues. Germline lookup yields CDR1 LNHDA and CDR2 SQIVND (reference sequence). Trimming removed 2 bases at V and 3 bases at J, with 7 bases between. The CDR3 DNA sequence: TGTGCCAGTAGTATAAGCAGACACACCGGGGAGCTGTTTTTT. Amino acid sequence: CASSISRHTGELFF.

This clonotype was observed a few times. V and J are TRBV27 and TRBJ1-1; TRBD1 matches at 8 bases. Trimming at V came to 3 bases and at J to 4 bases, leaving 7 bases not matched to a gene. CDR3 length: 15 amino acids. Germline V gene sequence: CDR1 MNHEY, CDR2 SMNVEV (reference sequence). For the CDR3, the DNA is TGTGCCAGCAGTTTGTCTCAGGGGGCCACCACTGAAGCTTTCTTT. It translates to CASSLSQGATTEAFF.

V is TRBV9 and J is TRBJ1-2; weak D call: TRBD1 (5 bases). Trimming left V 0 bases short and J 4 bases short, with 16 bases between. The CDR3 is 16 residues long. Germline CDR1 reads SGDLS; CDR2 reads YYNGEE. The chain's CDR3 is CASSVERRGPSYGYTF. In DNA, the CDR3 is TGTGCCAGCAGCGTAGAAAGAAGGGGCCCTAGCTATGGCTACACCTTC. The whole variable domain, remainder taken from reference TRBV9 and TRBJ1-2, is DSGVTQTPKHLITATGQRVTLRCSPRSGDLSVYWYQQSLDQGLQFLIQYYNGEERAKGNILERFSAQQFPDLHSELNLSSLELGDSALYFCASSVERRGPSYGYTFGSGTRLTVV.

This clonotype has only a few counts. The V call is TRBV20-1, the J call TRBJ2-7; 7 bases are a match to TRBD1. J lost 4 bases, V lost 2 bases, and 11 bases had no gene match. This CDR3 is built from 15 residues. CDR1 is DFQATT, CDR2 SNEGSKA, per germline (reference sequence). The CDR3: CSARSETGKTYEQYF. The CDR3 coding sequence is TGCAGTGCTAGATCCGAGACAGGGAAGACTTACGAGCAGTACTTC.

V usage is TRBV7-8 and J usage is TRBJ1-5, with 8 nucleotides matching TRBD1. The CDR3 has 18 amino acids. J was trimmed by 0 bases and V by 5 bases; bases with no gene match: 12. Germline values: CDR1 SGHVS, CDR2 FQNEAQ. The CDR3 spells CASSVRDRSTYSNQPQHF. The CDR3 bases are TGTGCCAGCAGCGTACGGGACAGGAGCACTTATAGCAATCAGCCCCAGCATTTT.

The chain employs TRBV7-2 and TRBJ2-7, with D uncertain. The germline V gene has CDR1 SGHTA and CDR2 FQGNSA. The CDR3 sequence is 13 residues long. Trimming stripped 1 base from V and 3 bases from J, with 7 bases between. Here the CDR3 DNA reads TGTGCCAGCAGCTTAGGCCTCATCTACGAGCAGTACTTC. Residues: CASSLGLIYEQYF.

This clonotype has a single count. The V gene is TRBV6-5, the J gene TRBJ2-1, with D possibly TRBD1 on 6 matching bases. There are 14 residues in the CDR3. V lost 6 bases to trimming and J lost 8 bases, with 17 bases between them. Germline CDR1 and CDR2: MNHEY and SVGAGI. The CDR3 region has the DNA TGTGCCAGCAGCACTCGACAGGAACACGATGAGCAGTTCTTC. Protein sequence: CASSTRQEHDEQFF.

The V gene is TRBV6-6, the J gene TRBJ2-7; no definite D call. V was pared by 7 bases and J by 5 bases, with 9 bases between. The germline gives CDR1 MNHNY, CDR2 SVGAGI (reference sequence). This CDR3 is built from 11 residues. The DNA for the CDR3 is TGTGCCAGCACCGCCTCGAACGAGCAGTACTTC. Translated: CASTASNEQYF.

This clonotype has more than one count but fewer than ten. V and J are TRBV27 and TRBJ1-6, with a weak D call TRBD1 (5 bases). Between the trimmed V and J ends, which lost 5 bases and 6 bases, there was a span of 17 bases. This CDR3 comprises 16 residues. Germline CDR1 and CDR2: MNHEY and SMNVEV (reference sequence). The CDR3 reads CASSPDRGGFNSPLHF. CDR3 nucleotides: TGTGCCAGCAGTCCAGATCGTGGGGGGTTTAATTCACCCCTCCACTTT.

The CDR3 reads CSVGRTSTDTQYF. Here the CDR3 DNA reads TGCAGCGTGGGCCGAACTTCCACAGATACGCAGTATTTT. The V call is TRBV29-1, the J call TRBJ2-3; D unclear. The CDR3 consists of 13 residues. V lost 6 bases, J lost 2 bases, and 12 bases lay in between. Germline CDR1 and CDR2: SQVTM and ANQGSEA.

This clonotype was detected a few times. J is TRBJ1-1 and V is TRBV5-1; weak D call: TRBD1 (5 bases). V was pared by 0 bases and J by 2 bases, with 11 bases between. Germline CDR1 SGHRS, CDR2 YFSETQ. The CDR3 loop spans 15 amino acids. The CDR3 coding sequence is TGCGCCAGCAGCTTGGGGAACAGGATAAACACTGAAGCTTTCTTT. This sequence encodes CASSLGNRINTEAFF.

V usage is TRBV6-5 and J usage is TRBJ1-5, with D maybe TRBD1 (5 bases). Germline CDR1 and CDR2: MNHEY and SVGAGI. The CDR3 is 18 residues long. Trimming took 2 bases from V and 0 from J, leaving 17 bases between them. The CDR3 nucleotides read TGTGCCAGCAGTTACGCGCCCCCCCGGGGCTATAGCAATCAGCCCCAGCATTTT. It encodes CASSYAPPRGYSNQPQHF.

With respect to this clonotype: Sequence at one end of the junction differs from germline and may be a read error. The V gene is TRBV10-3, the J gene TRBJ1-4; TRBD1 aligns across 7 bases. Germline-derived CDR1 and CDR2 are ENHRY and SYGVKD. The CDR3 has 16 residues. CDR3 protein: CAISESFGTAKEKLFF. CDR3 DNA sequence: TGTGCCATCAGTGAGTCATTTGGGACAGCTAAGGAAAAACTGTTTTTT.

This clonotype was detected a few times. CDR3 sequence: CASSVVQQDTQYF. The CDR3 bases are TGTGCCAGCAGCGTAGTACAGCAAGATACGCAGTATTTT. V and J are TRBV9 and TRBJ2-3; D is unclear. The CDR3 runs 13 residues. In germline, CDR1 is SGDLS, CDR2 YYNGEE. V lost 0 bases and J 5 bases, leaving 7 bases between the germline ends.

The chain is built from TRBV12-3 or TRBV12-4 and TRBJ2-1; D ambiguous. CDR3 length: 12 residues. V gave up 6 bases and J gave up 10 bases, with 13 bases separating them. The CDR3 DNA is TGTGCCAGCAGGCAACTGGATGGGGAGCAGTTCTTC. Its protein is CASRQLDGEQFF.

This chain uses TRBV12-3 or TRBV12-4 with TRBJ1-5; TRBD1 agrees at 7 bases. After removal of 3 bases from V and 0 bases from J, the junction contained 11 bases not matched to a gene. The CDR3 sequence is 18 residues long. The CDR3 here is CASSFPRQGVSSNQPQHF. As DNA, the CDR3 is TGTGCCAGCAGTTTCCCCCGCCAGGGGGTGAGTAGCAATCAGCCCCAGCATTTT.

The chain links TRBV5-1 to TRBJ2-4; a possible D gene is TRBD2 (5 bases). The CDR3 consists of 13 residues. Germline values: CDR1 SGHRS, CDR2 YFSETQ. Between the trimmed V and J ends, which lost 1 base and 13 bases, there was a span of 15 bases. The DNA of the CDR3 is TGCGCCAGCAGCTTGAATCTATGGGGAGAGCAGTACTTC. Translated, it gives CASSLNLWGEQYF.

This clonotype came up a few times. V gene TRBV6-2 or TRBV6-3 combines with J gene TRBJ2-1; 8 bases map to TRBD2. The DNA matches TRBJ2-7 better at its end, which makes the J call doubtful. The V gene's germline CDR1 is MNHEY and CDR2 SVGEGT. The CDR3 has 21 amino acids. CDR3 sequence reads: CASSTNKKSSGGSSSYNEQYF. Here the CDR3 DNA reads TGTGCCAGCAGTACCAATAAAAAGTCCAGCGGGGGATCGAGCTCCTACAATGAGCAGTACTTC.

V gene TRBV27 combines with J gene TRBJ1-6; weak D call: TRBD1 (5 bases). Trimming took 0 bases from V and 8 from J, leaving 14 bases between them. The CDR3 contains 16 residues. Looked up from germline, CDR1 is MNHEY and CDR2 is SMNVEV (reference sequence). The CDR3 nucleotides read TGTGCCAGCAGTTTATCACGGACATGGTACTATTCACCCCTCCACTTT. Its translation: CASSLSRTWYYSPLHF.

J is TRBJ2-3 and V is TRBV6-2 or TRBV6-3; 8 nucleotides line up with TRBD2. Germline trimming cut 0 bases from V and 2 bases from J; bases unmatched to any gene: 1. The CDR3 has 15 amino acids. Germline V gene sequence: CDR1 MNHEY, CDR2 SVGEGT. The CDR3 sequence: CASSYSSGVTDTQYF. CDR3 DNA: TGTGCCAGCAGTTACTCTAGCGGGGTCACAGATACGCAGTATTTT.

The chain joins TRBV4-3 to TRBJ2-4; TRBD2 is a possible D gene (6 bases). The DNA end lines up better with TRBJ2-5; the J call may be wrong. CDR1 LGHNA and CDR2 YSLEER come from the germline V gene. The CDR3 covers 14 residues. The DNA for the CDR3 is TGCGCCAGCAGCCCAGAATCGGGGGTAAAGACCCAGTACTTC. Encoded protein: CASSPESGVKTQYF.

The chain uses TRBV2 and TRBJ2-1; D is tentatively TRBD1 or TRBD2 (5 bases each). The V end lost 5 bases, the J end lost 2 bases, and 16 bases lay between the germline ends. CDR1 and CDR2 (germline): SNHLY, FYNNEI. The CDR3 has 16 amino acids. The CDR3 loop is CASSYTGGSPYNEQFF. In nucleotides, the CDR3 is TGTGCCAGCAGTTATACAGGCGGGTCCCCCTACAATGAGCAGTTCTTC.